The 24 T cell receptor beta chains given below trace back to one sample, sequenced in a study of spatial heterogeneity in lung cancer. The study, taken as a whole, reports: For expanded intratumoral alpha and beta TCRs, counts tracked tumor mutation counts.

As for time point: sample taken at primary tumor resection. MiXCR, applied by TCRdb to the 5' RACE reads, yields one record per CDR3 protein. The table has 13,000 or so distinct CDR3 sequences, roughly 4.6% seen once. The antigens these receptors bind are not known. Sequencing used lung tumor tissue, obtained at surgery. These receptors were collected from a male donor with early-stage non-small cell lung cancer.

There are many counts of this clonotype. The library was prepared for alpha chains; this beta chain is a stray read, so its frequency means little. The CDR3 nucleotides are TGCGCCAGCAGCCGGGAACGGGACGGAGACTCCTACGAGCAGTACTTC. This gives the protein CASSRERDGDSYEQYF. V usage is TRBV4-3 and J usage is TRBJ2-7; D could derive from TRBD1 or TRBD2 (5 bases each). Trimming took off 4 bases at V and 0 bases at J, with 16 bases between the two ends. Germline loops: CDR1 LGHNA, CDR2 YSLEER. The CDR3 length is 16 residues.

This clonotype was counted many times. This beta chain represents an off-target read in a library built for alpha chains; its size is of limited meaning. The chain links TRBV18 to TRBJ1-4, with TRBD1 as a possible D gene (5 bases). Trimming took off 4 bases at V and 5 bases at J, with 8 bases between the two ends. Germline V gene lookup returns CDR1 KGHSH and CDR2 LQKENI. The CDR3 covers 13 residues. In DNA form, the CDR3 reads TGTGCCAGCTCACGGGCAGGGAATGAAAAACTGTTTTTT. It specifies CASSRAGNEKLFF.

This clonotype was seen ten or more times. This beta chain slipped into a library made for alpha chains as a stray read, so its size is not meaningful. The chain recombines TRBV5-5 with TRBJ2-1, with D perhaps matching TRBD1 (6 bases). This CDR3 contains 14 residues. Deletions cut 4 bases from V and 0 bases from J, with 8 bases between. CDR1 is SGHKS, CDR2 YYEKEE, per germline (reference sequence). This CDR3 is CASSVGASYNEQFF. CDR3 coding DNA: TGTGCCAGCAGCGTGGGGGCCTCCTACAATGAGCAGTTCTTC.

This clonotype was picked up a small number of times. The library was designed around alpha chains, so this beta chain is a stray read whose abundance carries little weight. V and J are TRBV5-5 and TRBJ1-1, with a possible D match to TRBD1 (6 bases). The germline V gene encodes CDR1 SGHKS and CDR2 YYEKEE (reference sequence). Trimming removed 4 bases from V and 3 bases from J, with 13 bases in between. The length of the CDR3 is 14 residues. This CDR3 reads CASSPPGADTEAFF. CDR3 sequence (DNA): TGTGCCAGCAGCCCGCCGGGGGCGGACACTGAAGCTTTCTTT.

This clonotype has at least ten counts. This beta chain was picked up by a library intended for alpha chains and is off target, so its count carries little meaning. The genes are TRBV4-3 and TRBJ1-2; D is perhaps TRBD1 (5 bases). CDR3 length: 16 residues. Germline V gene sequence: CDR1 LGHNA, CDR2 YSLEER. V was cut by 4 bases and J by 4 bases, with 19 bases left in between. The CDR3 reads CASSPLSNAGFYGYTF. CDR3 DNA: TGCGCCAGCAGCCCCCTATCTAATGCAGGGTTCTATGGCTACACCTTC.

This clonotype was counted a few times. This beta chain is off target for a library built for alpha chains, so its abundance means little. Here the CDR3 DNA reads TGTGCCAGCAGCTTATCCCGCAATCAGCCCCAGCATTTT. Residues: CASSLSRNQPQHF. This chain links TRBV7-2 with TRBJ1-5; D ambiguous. The CDR3 runs to 13 residues. Germline assignment: CDR1 SGHTA and CDR2 FQGNSA. The V end was cut by 2 bases, the J end by 2 bases, with 4 bases between.

This clonotype was seen repeatedly, ten times or more. As an off-target read in a library built for alpha chains, this beta chain has a frequency of little significance. V gene TRBV6-2 or TRBV6-3 combines with J gene TRBJ1-5; 7 bases align to TRBD1. V gave up 0 bases and J gave up 3 bases; unmatched junction bases: 5. Germline CDR1 is MNHEY and CDR2 is SVGEGT. The CDR3 is 16 amino acids. CDR3 DNA: TGTGCCAGCAGTTACTCAAGCAGGGGGGACAATCAGCCCCAGCATTTT. It yields the protein CASSYSSRGDNQPQHF.

Comments on this clonotype: For a library built for alpha chains, this beta chain is a stray read; little rests on its size. The V gene is TRBV29-1, the J gene TRBJ1-3; D remains unclear. CDR3 length: 12 amino acids. Trimming took 7 bases from V and 0 from J, leaving 7 bases between them. CDR1 is SQVTM and CDR2 is ANQGSEA in the germline V gene. This chain's CDR3 is CSATGSGNTIYF. The CDR3 nucleotides are TGCAGCGCTACGGGCTCTGGAAACACCATATATTTT.

Notes on this clonotype: This may be a read error, as it is one base from a much larger clone. The library was built for alpha chains, so this beta chain is an off-target read and its size means little. This chain connects TRBV28 to TRBJ2-7; D might be TRBD1 (6 bases). From germline, CDR1 is MDHEN and CDR2 SYDVKM. This CDR3 region has 14 residues. The CDR3, as DNA: TGTGCCAACAGTTTACCAGGACAGCCCTACGAGCAGTACTTC. Residues: CANSLPGQPYEQYF.

At least ten counts were recorded for this clonotype. Little can be read into the size of this beta chain, an off-target read in a library designed for alpha chains. The chain is built from TRBV2 and TRBJ1-1; D unresolved. The length of the CDR3 is 14 residues. Trimming removed 3 bases from V and 4 bases from J, with 12 bases in between. Germline V gives CDR1 SNHLY, CDR2 FYNNEI. The CDR3 nucleotides read TGTGCCAGCAGTGATGTGGACGGAAGCACTGAAGCTTTCTTT. Its translation is CASSDVDGSTEAFF.

On this clonotype: Little can be read into the size of this beta chain, an off-target read in a library designed for alpha chains. The chain combines TRBV12-3 or TRBV12-4 with TRBJ1-6, with unresolved D. V was shortened by 0 bases and J by 5 bases, with 17 bases between the two germline ends. The CDR3 runs 18 residues. CDR3: CASSLASWGTGHNSPLHF. CDR3 DNA: TGTGCCAGCAGTTTAGCGTCATGGGGTACCGGCCATAATTCACCCCTCCACTTT.

By frequency in the sample, this clonotype is medium-sized (0.01 to 0.1%). This beta chain turned up in a library designed for alpha chains; as an off-target read, its abundance says little. V is TRBV20-1 and J is TRBJ2-1; D is possibly TRBD1 (6 bases). Germline V gene sequence: CDR1 DFQATT, CDR2 SNEGSKA (reference sequence). The V and J ends lost 6 bases and 9 bases respectively, with 24 bases between them. The CDR3 runs 15 residues. CDR3 sequence (DNA): TGCAGTGCCCCACCGGGGCAGGGGTCTTTGGGTGAGCAGTTCTTC. Protein: CSAPPGQGSLGEQFF.

This clonotype was seen many times. This beta chain lies outside the target of a library built for alpha chains; its clone size means little. This sequence joins TRBV20-1 and TRBJ2-1; TRBD2 matches at 14 bases. V lost 7 bases to trimming and J lost 0 bases; unmatched junction nucleotides: 8. There are 17 residues in the CDR3. Germline V lookup: CDR1 DFQATT, CDR2 SNEGSKA (reference sequence). CDR3 sequence: CSGQGLAGAISYNEQFF. CDR3 in DNA: TGCAGTGGCCAGGGACTAGCGGGGGCTATCTCCTACAATGAGCAGTTCTTC.

At least ten counts were recorded for this clonotype. Little can be read into the size of this beta chain, an off-target read in a library designed for alpha chains. The chain carries TRBV20-1 and TRBJ1-1; D ambiguous. The CDR3 is made up of 12 amino acids. The V gene's germline CDR1 is DFQATT and CDR2 SNEGSKA (reference sequence). V was pared by 0 bases and J by 3 bases, with 5 bases between. In DNA form, the CDR3 reads TGCAGTGCTAGAGACGTTCACACTGAAGCTTTCTTT. This gives the protein CSARDVHTEAFF.

There are many counts of this clonotype. This beta chain appears as a stray read in a library generated for alpha chains; its size is not informative. V usage is TRBV14 and J usage is TRBJ2-3; 10 bases match TRBD2. V shed 4 bases and J 7 bases; nucleotides not matched to a gene: 11. From germline, CDR1 is SGHDN and CDR2 FVKESK. The CDR3 runs to 16 residues. The DNA of the CDR3 is TGTGCCAGCAGCCCACATAGCGGGGGGCCGAGAAATACGCAGTATTTT. Protein: CASSPHSGGPRNTQYF.

To note about this clonotype: It may be a read error: a sequence one base away is much more abundant. The CDR3 end shows no conserved phenylalanine or tryptophan, and so a read error is likely. Since it is a stray read in a library aimed at alpha chains, this beta chain has a size that is not meaningful. The chain carries TRBV6-1 and TRBJ1-1, with unresolved D. This CDR3 contains 11 residues. V was clipped by 10 bases and J by 7 bases, with 13 bases between them. The germline gives CDR1 MNHNS, CDR2 SASEGT. The CDR3 DNA is TGTGCCACTATAGGCGTTGTTGAAGCTTTCTCT. This gives the protein CATIGVVEAFS.

The table lists this clonotype with many counts. This beta chain turned up in a library designed for alpha chains; as an off-target read, its abundance says little. The rearrangement links TRBV2 to TRBJ2-2; weak D call: TRBD2 (5 bases). CDR3 length: 15 amino acids. Trimming took 7 bases from V and 6 from J, leaving 18 bases between them. Germline CDR1 SNHLY, CDR2 FYNNEI. The CDR3 bases are TGTGCCAGCACCCCACTAGTTTCGCGGGCCGGGGAGCTGTTTTTT. Amino acid sequence: CASTPLVSRAGELFF.

At least ten counts were recorded for this clonotype. Little can be read into the size of this beta chain, an off-target read in a library designed for alpha chains. V and J are TRBV6-6 and TRBJ2-7, with D possibly matching TRBD2 (5 bases). V lost 7 bases to trimming and J lost 0 bases, with 7 bases between them. The CDR3 length is 12 residues. The germline CDR1 and CDR2 sequences are MNHNY and SVGAGI (reference sequence). Written as DNA, the CDR3 is TGTGCCAGCAAGGAGGCCTCCTACGAGCAGTACTTC. This sequence encodes CASKEASYEQYF.

A remark on this clonotype: This beta chain represents an off-target read in a library built for alpha chains; its size is of limited meaning. V usage is TRBV15 and J usage is TRBJ2-5; TRBD2 agrees at 8 bases. This CDR3 is built from 14 residues. V lost 0 bases to trimming and J lost 7 bases; unmatched junction nucleotides: 4. Germline V CDR1 and CDR2: LNHNV, YYDKDF (reference sequence). The CDR3 DNA follows: TGTGCCACCAGCAGAGATAGCGGGGTTGGGACCCAGTACTTC. Translating gives CATSRDSGVGTQYF.

This clonotype is labeled medium-sized. For a library built for alpha chains, this beta chain is a stray read; little rests on its size. CDR3 nucleotides: TGTGCCATCAGAGCCCCTTACCAGACCGGGGAGCTGTTTTTT. As protein: CAIRAPYQTGELFF. The V gene is TRBV10-3, the J gene TRBJ2-2; D unresolved. V lost 6 bases to trimming and J lost 5 bases, with 13 bases between them. The CDR3 is 14 residues long. The V gene's germline CDR1 is ENHRY and CDR2 SYGVKD.

This clonotype was counted at least ten times. This beta chain appears as a stray read in a library generated for alpha chains; its size is not informative. This chain joins TRBV30 and TRBJ1-2; D remains unclear. With 6 bases removed from V and 8 bases from J, the gap between germline ends came to 10 bases. In germline, CDR1 is GTSNPN, CDR2 SVGIG (reference sequence). CDR3 length: 10 amino acids. This CDR3 is CACRGGGYTF. In DNA, the CDR3 is TGTGCCTGTCGCGGAGGAGGCTACACCTTC.

This clonotype was observed many times. Being off target in a library aimed at alpha chains, this beta chain has a size of little meaning. The chain couples TRBV5-1 to TRBJ1-1; 8 bases map to TRBD1. This CDR3 contains 15 residues. The V gene end was trimmed by 4 bases and the J gene end by 4 bases; junction bases not matched to a gene: 9. Germline values: CDR1 SGHRS, CDR2 YFSETQ. The CDR3 coding sequence is TGCGCCAGCAGCACATCCCAGGGGGCCAGCACTGAAGCTTTCTTT. Translating it yields CASSTSQGASTEAFF.

This clonotype was seen more than once but under ten times. This beta chain is a stray sequence in a library constructed for alpha chains; its clone size is not meaningful. This sequence joins TRBV7-2 and TRBJ2-3, with a tentative D call TRBD1 (6 bases). The CDR3 sequence is 14 residues long. Trimming took off 5 bases at V and 2 bases at J, with 11 bases between the two ends. Germline-derived CDR1 and CDR2 are SGHTA and FQGNSA. The CDR3 DNA follows: TGTGCCAGCAGCCCCGGACAGCCCACAGATACGCAGTATTTT. Amino acid sequence: CASSPGQPTDTQYF.

In this sample, this clonotype turned up many times. This beta chain slipped into a library made for alpha chains as a stray read, so its size is not meaningful. The chain has TRBV7-2 and TRBJ2-3; either TRBD1 or TRBD2 may fit D (5 bases each). This CDR3 comprises 17 residues. V was trimmed by 2 bases and J by 3 bases, leaving 18 bases between them. CDR1 is SGHTA, CDR2 FQGNSA, per germline. CDR3 in amino acids: CASSLRHSPEGTDTQYF. The DNA for the CDR3 is TGTGCCAGCAGCTTAAGGCACAGTCCAGAGGGGACAGATACGCAGTATTTT. The full variable domain, with the rest looked up from reference TRBV7-2 and TRBJ2-3, is GAGVSQSPSNKVTEKGKDVELRCDPISGHTALYWYRQSLGQGLEFLIYFQGNSAPDKSGLPSDRFSAERTGGSVSTLTIQRTQQEDSAVYLCASSLRHSPEGTDTQYFGPGTRLTVL.